Listed here are 16 T cell receptor beta chains from one sample, sequenced in a study of regulatory T cells in long-lasting Graves disease. CDR3-region Arm-PCR and iRepertoire HTBI primers produced the TCR beta libraries. TCRdb processed the multiplex PCR reads anew with MiXCR; each CDR3 protein has one entry. The table includes 550,000 to 700,000 distinct CDR3 sequences, roughly a sixth detected once. Noted time point: newly diagnosed GD, antithyroid drugs for less than 3 months. Preparation of the TCR library used RNA extracted from PBMCs. This same sample was also taken into another study, of T cells in Graves' hyperthyroidism and ophthalmopathy.

The specimen was peripheral blood mononuclear cells (PBMCs), collected at new diagnosis, from a patient treated with antithyroid drugs. The origin of the receptors is a man younger than 30 with Graves disease.

This clonotype was detected ten times or more. V usage is TRBV10-3 and J usage is TRBJ2-3, with 8 positions matching TRBD2. Germline V gene data show CDR1 as ENHRY and CDR2 as SYGVKD. Trimming took 10 bases from V and 0 from J; bases not matched to a gene: 6. The CDR3 is 14 residues long. The CDR3 spells CATLSGKSTDTQYF. The CDR3 region has the DNA TGTGCCACCCTTAGCGGGAAAAGCACAGATACGCAGTATTTT.

The V call is TRBV25-1, the J call TRBJ1-5; weak D call: TRBD1 (5 bases). Germline V lookup: CDR1 MGHDK, CDR2 SYGVNS. V gave up 4 bases and J gave up 7 bases, with 20 bases separating them. CDR3 length: 16 residues. CDR3 sequence reads: CASSASWEGGGQPQHF. CDR3 in DNA: TGTGCCAGCAGTGCCTCCTGGGAGGGTGGGGGGCAGCCCCAGCATTTT.

In its sample, this clonotype was seen many times. The chain is built from TRBV12-3 or TRBV12-4 and TRBJ2-3; 8 bases align to TRBD2. Trimming cost V 4 bases and J 2 bases; bases outside gene matches: 5. The CDR3 is 15 amino acids. In nucleotides, the CDR3 is TGTGCCAGCAGTTGGGCGGGAGGTGTCACAGATACGCAGTATTTT. Translated: CASSWAGGVTDTQYF.

The sample holds a few counts of this clonotype. This chain connects TRBV18 to TRBJ1-2; no reliable D call. The V end was cut by 0 bases, the J end by 6 bases, with 17 bases between. Looked up from germline, CDR1 is KGHSH and CDR2 is LQKENI. The CDR3 runs to 16 residues. CDR3 nucleotide sequence: TGTGCCAGCTCACCACCCGATGAGTTCCCCTGGAATGGCTACACCTTC. Its protein is CASSPPDEFPWNGYTF.

This chain uses TRBV3-1 with TRBJ2-7; 10 bases align to TRBD2. The germline CDR1 and CDR2 sequences are LGHDT and YNNKEL (reference sequence). Trimming removed 1 base from V and 6 bases from J; junction bases left unmatched: 3. This CDR3 spans 14 amino acids. The CDR3 bases are TGTGCCAGCAGCCAAGGCCTAGCGGGAGTCGAGCAGTACTTC. It is translated as CASSQGLAGVEQYF.

This clonotype was counted between two and nine times. CDR3 protein: CASSLRPGGISNQPQHF. In DNA form, the CDR3 reads TGCGCCAGCAGCCTAAGACCAGGGGGAATCAGCAATCAGCCCCAGCATTTT. V and J are TRBV4-1 and TRBJ1-5; TRBD1 matches at 7 bases. J gave up 1 base and V 4 bases, and 10 bases lay outside the gene matches. The germline V gene encodes CDR1 MGHRA and CDR2 YSYEKL. This CDR3 has 17 amino acids.

This clonotype was recorded many times. The chain combines TRBV12-3 or TRBV12-4 with TRBJ2-7; TRBD2 matches at 11 bases. Trimming removed 4 bases from V and 7 bases from J; junction bases left unmatched: 24. The CDR3 has 20 amino acids. CDR3 in amino acids: CASSSYLPSGRSQRRYEQYF. Written as DNA, the CDR3 is TGTGCCAGCAGTTCTTACCTTCCTAGCGGGAGGTCCCAGAGAAGGTATGAGCAGTACTTC.

This clonotype was counted ten times or more. This chain connects TRBV30 to TRBJ1-4; possibly TRBD1 for D (6 bases). V shed 5 bases and J shed 5 bases, with 15 bases lying between them. This CDR3 comprises 14 residues. Per the germline V gene, CDR1 is GTSNPN and CDR2 is SVGIG (reference sequence). The CDR3 region is CAWAKTGGNEKLFF. The CDR3, as DNA: TGTGCCTGGGCGAAGACAGGAGGAAATGAAAAACTGTTTTTT.

This clonotype has a handful of counts. V gene TRBV27 combines with J gene TRBJ1-6; a possible D gene is TRBD1 (5 bases). The CDR3 has 16 amino acids. The germline V gene encodes CDR1 MNHEY and CDR2 SMNVEV (reference sequence). The V gene lost 6 bases and the J gene lost 0 bases, with 12 bases spanning the gap. CDR3 nucleotide sequence: TGTGCCAGCAGGTCCGAGGGGACCTCCTATAATTCACCCCTCCACTTT. This translates into CASRSEGTSYNSPLHF.

This clonotype was seen a few times. The DNA of the CDR3 is TGTGCCAGCAGGAGCTCAGATAGTTATAATTCACCCCTCCACTTT. Its translation: CASRSSDSYNSPLHF. This chain joins TRBV2 and TRBJ1-6; D is unresolved. Trimming removed 6 bases from V and 4 bases from J, with 13 bases in between. Germline V gene data show CDR1 as SNHLY and CDR2 as FYNNEI. This CDR3 has 15 residues.

The chain employs TRBV6-2 or TRBV6-3 and TRBJ1-6; D unclear. This CDR3 is 12 amino acids long. V was pared by 6 bases and J by 10 bases, with 10 bases between. Germline lookup yields CDR1 MNHEY and CDR2 SVGEGT. CDR3 protein: CASRFLGSPLHF. CDR3 nucleotide sequence: TGTGCCAGCAGGTTCCTAGGGTCACCCCTCCACTTT.

This chain joins TRBV20-1 and TRBJ2-7; 15 positions agree with TRBD2. CDR1 and CDR2 (germline): DFQATT, SNEGSKA (reference sequence). CDR3 length: 16 amino acids. J lost 4 bases, V lost 6 bases, and 10 bases had no gene match. CDR3 protein: CSAPGTSGRRRYEQYF. In nucleotides, the CDR3 is TGCAGTGCCCCCGGGACTAGCGGGAGGAGGAGGTACGAGCAGTACTTC.

This clonotype came up a few times. The chain has TRBV2 and TRBJ2-5; TRBD2 aligns across 14 bases. Per the germline V gene, CDR1 is SNHLY and CDR2 is FYNNEI. This CDR3 has 15 residues. V lost 6 bases and J lost 6; bases outside the gene matches: 6. Here the CDR3 DNA reads TGTGCCAGCAGGCCCGGACTAGCGGGAGGACAGACCCAGTACTTC. This sequence encodes CASRPGLAGGQTQYF.

This clonotype occurred many times. V usage is TRBV28 and J usage is TRBJ1-6; D call uncertain. The CDR3 totals 20 residues. CDR1 and CDR2 from the germline V gene are MDHEN and SYDVKM. V dropped 3 bases and J dropped 0 bases, with 21 bases sitting between them. CDR3 in DNA: TGTGCCAGCAGTTTCCCGGCAGGCGCTCACCACAGCTCCTATAATTCACCCCTCCACTTT. This gives the protein CASSFPAGAHHSSYNSPLHF. Filled out from reference TRBV28 and TRBJ1-6, the complete variable domain reads DVKVTQSSRYLVKRTGEKVFLECVQDMDHENMFWYRQDPGLGLRLIYFSYDVKMKEKGDIPEGYSVSREKKERFSLILESASTNQTSMYLCASSFPAGAHHSSYNSPLHFGNGTRLTVT.

In its sample, this clonotype was seen a few times. This chain connects TRBV18 to TRBJ2-2; 7 nucleotides line up with TRBD2. The CDR3 runs to 17 residues. CDR1 and CDR2 (germline): KGHSH, LQKENI. Trimming removed 1 base from V and 2 bases from J; junction bases left unmatched: 7. The CDR3 reads CASSPRLAPINTGELFF. The CDR3 DNA sequence: TGTGCCAGCTCACCACGACTAGCACCGATTAACACCGGGGAGCTGTTTTTT. Full variable domain (remainder filled in from reference TRBV18 and TRBJ2-2): NAGVMQNPRHLVRRRGQEARLRCSPMKGHSHVYWYRQLPEEGLKFMVYLQKENIIDESGMPKERFSAEFPKEGPSILRIQQVVRGDSAAYFCASSPRLAPINTGELFFGEGSRLTVL.

The V gene is TRBV20-1, the J gene TRBJ2-7; 7 bases fit TRBD2. Looked up from germline, CDR1 is DFQATT and CDR2 is SNEGSKA (reference sequence). The CDR3 length is 15 residues. With V trimmed by 0 bases and J by 3 bases, 8 bases remained unmatched. CDR3 nucleotides: TGCAGTGCTAGAGACCCAGCGGGAATTCGCTACGAGCAGTACTTC. Translated: CSARDPAGIRYEQYF.